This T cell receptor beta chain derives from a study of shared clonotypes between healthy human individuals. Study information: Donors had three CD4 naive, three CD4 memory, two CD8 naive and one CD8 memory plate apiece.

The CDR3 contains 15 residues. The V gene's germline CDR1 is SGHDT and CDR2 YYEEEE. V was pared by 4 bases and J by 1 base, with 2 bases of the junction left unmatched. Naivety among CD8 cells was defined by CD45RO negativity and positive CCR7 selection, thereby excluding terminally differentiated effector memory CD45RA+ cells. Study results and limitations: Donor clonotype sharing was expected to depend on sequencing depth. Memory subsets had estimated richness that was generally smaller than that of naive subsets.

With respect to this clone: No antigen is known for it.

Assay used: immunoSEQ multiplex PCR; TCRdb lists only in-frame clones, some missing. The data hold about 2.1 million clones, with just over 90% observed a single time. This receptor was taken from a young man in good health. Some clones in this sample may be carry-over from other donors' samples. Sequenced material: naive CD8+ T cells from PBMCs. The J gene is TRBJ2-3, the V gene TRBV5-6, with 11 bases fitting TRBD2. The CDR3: CASSKLAGGTDTQYF. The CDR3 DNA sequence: TGTGCCAGCAGCAAACTAGCGGGAGGCACAGATACGCAGTATTTT.